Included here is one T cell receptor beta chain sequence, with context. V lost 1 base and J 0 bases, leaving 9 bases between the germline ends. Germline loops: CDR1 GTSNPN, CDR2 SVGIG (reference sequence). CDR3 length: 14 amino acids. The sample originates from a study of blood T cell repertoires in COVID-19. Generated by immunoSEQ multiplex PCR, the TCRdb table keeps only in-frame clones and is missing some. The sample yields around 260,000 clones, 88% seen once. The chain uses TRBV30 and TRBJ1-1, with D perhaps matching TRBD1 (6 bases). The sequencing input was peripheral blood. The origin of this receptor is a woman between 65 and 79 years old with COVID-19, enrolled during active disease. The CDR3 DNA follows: TGTGCCTGGAGTGGACAGGAAATGAACACTGAAGCTTTCTTT. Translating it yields CAWSGQEMNTEAFF.